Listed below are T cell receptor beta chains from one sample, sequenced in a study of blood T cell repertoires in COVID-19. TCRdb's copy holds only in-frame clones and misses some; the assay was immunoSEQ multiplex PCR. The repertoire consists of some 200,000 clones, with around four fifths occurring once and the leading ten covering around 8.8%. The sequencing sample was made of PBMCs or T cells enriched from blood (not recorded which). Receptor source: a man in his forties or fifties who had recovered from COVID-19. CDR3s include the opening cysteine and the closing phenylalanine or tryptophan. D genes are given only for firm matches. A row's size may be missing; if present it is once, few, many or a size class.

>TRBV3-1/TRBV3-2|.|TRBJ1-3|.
CASSQDRSRNTIYF
TGTGCCAGCAGCCAAGACAGATCACGAAACACCATATATTTT
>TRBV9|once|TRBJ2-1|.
CASSVGPSSYNEQFF
TGTGCCAGCAGCGTAGGGCCTTCCTCCTACAATGAGCAGTTCTTC
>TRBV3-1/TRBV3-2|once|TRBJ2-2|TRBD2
CASSTRTSQNTGELFF
TGTGCCAGCAGCACGCGGACTAGTCAGAACACCGGGGAGCTGTTTTTT
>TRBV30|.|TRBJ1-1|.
CAWSVGTNTEAFF
TGTGCCTGGAGTGTGGGCACTAACACTGAAGCTTTCTTT
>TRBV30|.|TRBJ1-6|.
CAWGSSGGNSPLHF
TGTGCCTGGGGTTCCTCGGGGGGGAATTCACCCCTCCACTTT
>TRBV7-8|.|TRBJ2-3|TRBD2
CASSSSGGANTQYF
TGTGCCAGCAGCTCCAGCGGGGGGGCAAATACGCAGTATTTT
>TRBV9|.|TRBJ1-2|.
CASSVDPEGYGYTF
TGTGCCAGCAGCGTAGATCCGGAGGGGTATGGCTACACCTTC
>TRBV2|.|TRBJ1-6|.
CASSERGGAGSPLHF
TGTGCCAGCAGTGAACGTGGGGGGGCTGGGTCACCCCTCCACTTT
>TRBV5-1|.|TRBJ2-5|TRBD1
CASRTGTGPQETQYF
TGCGCCAGCAGGACTGGGACAGGACCTCAAGAGACCCAGTACTTC
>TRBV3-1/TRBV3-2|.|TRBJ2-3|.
CASSQGGAGGIDTQYF
TGTGCCAGCAGCCAAGGGGGGGCAGGGGGAATAGATACGCAGTATTTT
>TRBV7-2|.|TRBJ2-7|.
CASSDRWRGRYEQYF
TGTGCCAGCAGCGATCGATGGCGGGGGCGCTACGAGCAGTACTTC
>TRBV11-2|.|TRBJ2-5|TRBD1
CASSFGTGSRETQYF
TGTGCCAGCAGCTTCGGGACAGGGTCCCGAGAGACCCAGTACTTC